Following are 26 T cell receptor beta chains from one sample sequenced in a study of neoadjuvant anti-PD-1 for oral cavity cancer. The repertoire was sequenced with immunoSEQ multiplex PCR; TCRdb's copy has only in-frame clones and lacks some. The sample carries 12,000 or so clones, around 60% recorded once. The material was tumor tissue, obtained before nivolumab (anti-PD-1) treatment. Receptors originate from a person between 35 and 79 years old with oral cavity squamous cell carcinoma. The donor label of this sample is uncertain.

The CDR3 spells CASSVVGVTDANYGYTF. CDR3 DNA: TGTGCCAGCAGCGTAGTGGGGGTCACGGACGCTAACTATGGCTACACCTTC. This rearrangement joins TRBV9 to TRBJ1-2; possible D gene TRBD1, 5 bases. The CDR3 runs to 17 residues. V was trimmed by 0 bases and J by 0 bases, leaving 15 bases between them. CDR1 SGDLS and CDR2 YYNGEE come from the germline V gene. The full variable domain, with the rest looked up from reference TRBV9 and TRBJ1-2, is DSGVTQTPKHLITATGQRVTLRCSPRSGDLSVYWYQQSLDQGLQFLIQYYNGEERAKGNILERFSAQQFPDLHSELNLSSLELGDSALYFCASSVVGVTDANYGYTFGSGTRLTVV.

The V and J genes are TRBV19 and TRBJ1-1; D ambiguous. Between the trimmed V and J ends, which lost 3 bases and 4 bases, there was a span of 9 bases. Germline CDR1 reads LNHDA; CDR2 reads SQIVND (reference sequence). The CDR3 is 13 amino acids. This CDR3 reads CASSIKIGTEAFF. CDR3 bases: TGTGCCAGTAGTATTAAAATTGGCACTGAAGCTTTCTTT.

V usage is TRBV19 and J usage is TRBJ2-5, with no clear D. Germline assignment: CDR1 LNHDA and CDR2 SQIVND (reference sequence). The V gene lost 3 bases and the J gene lost 3 bases, with 8 bases spanning the gap. The CDR3 consists of 13 residues. The CDR3, as DNA: TGTGCCAGTAGTATTAAACAGAAAGAGACCCAGTACTTC. Amino acids: CASSIKQKETQYF.

V and J are TRBV28 and TRBJ2-4, with 8 bases fitting TRBD1. The V gene end was trimmed by 6 bases and the J gene end by 1 base; junction bases not matched to a gene: 8. CDR1 is MDHEN, CDR2 SYDVKM, per germline. The CDR3 spans 16 residues. The CDR3 coding sequence is TGTGCCAGCAGCAAGACAGGGGCCGGGGCCAAAAACATTCAGTACTTC. Its translation is CASSKTGAGAKNIQYF.

The CDR3 bases are TGTGCCAGCAAATCCCTGATCCTTCTTTCTGGGGCCAACGTCCTGACTTTC. This sequence encodes CASKSLILLSGANVLTF. The chain joins TRBV27 to TRBJ2-6, with D uncertain. The V gene's germline CDR1 is MNHEY and CDR2 SMNVEV (reference sequence). This CDR3 region has 17 residues. Trimming removed 7 bases at V and 1 base at J, with 17 bases between.

V and J are TRBV19 and TRBJ2-5; D is uncertain. The CDR3 totals 13 residues. V gave up 4 bases and J gave up 3 bases, with 9 bases separating them. Germline assignment: CDR1 LNHDA and CDR2 SQIVND (reference sequence). CDR3 coding DNA: TGTGCCAGTAGTACCGGACGGAAAGAGACCCAGTACTTC. Translation: CASSTGRKETQYF.

The genes are TRBV5-5 and TRBJ1-3; D gene unclear. The CDR3 runs 16 residues. Trimming left V 4 bases short and J 0 bases short, with 14 bases between. The germline V gene has CDR1 SGHKS and CDR2 YYEKEE (reference sequence). The CDR3 DNA reads as TGTGCCAGCAGCAAATCACAAGAATACTCTGGAAACACCATATATTTT. Translating gives CASSKSQEYSGNTIYF.

The rearrangement uses TRBV6-5 and TRBJ2-7; a possible D gene is TRBD2 (6 bases). Between the trimmed V and J ends, which lost 7 bases and 3 bases, there was a span of 19 bases. The V gene's germline CDR1 is MNHEY and CDR2 SVGAGI. CDR3 size: 15 residues. The CDR3 loop is CASIFRGLGGYEQYF. The CDR3 bases are TGTGCCAGCATCTTCCGGGGACTTGGGGGCTACGAGCAGTACTTC.

The rearrangement links TRBV18 to TRBJ1-2, with a possible D match to TRBD1 (6 bases). CDR3 length: 15 residues. Per the germline V gene, CDR1 is KGHSH and CDR2 is LQKENI. V was pared by 4 bases and J by 1 base, with 13 bases between. CDR3 nucleotide sequence: TGTGCCAGCTCACATAGGACAGATTTTAACTATGGCTACACCTTC. Translated: CASSHRTDFNYGYTF.

V gene TRBV6-6 combines with J gene TRBJ2-1; TRBD1 matches 9 bases. Unmatched junction bases numbered 9, after V lost 5 bases and J lost 7 bases. Germline V gene sequence: CDR1 MNHNY, CDR2 SVGAGI (reference sequence). CDR3 length: 15 residues. The CDR3 nucleotides read TGTGCCAGCAGTGCCCCGGGACAGGGTTGGAATGAGCAGTTCTTC. Protein product: CASSAPGQGWNEQFF.

V and J are TRBV15 and TRBJ2-5; 9 bases map to TRBD1. The CDR3 is 15 residues long. V lost 3 bases to trimming and J lost 5 bases; unmatched junction nucleotides: 7. Germline lookup yields CDR1 LNHNV and CDR2 YYDKDF (reference sequence). CDR3 in DNA: TGTGCCACCAGCAGGTTACAGGGGGCTAAGGAGACCCAGTACTTC. It specifies CATSRLQGAKETQYF.

This chain joins TRBV27 and TRBJ2-3; D ambiguous. The germline CDR1 and CDR2 sequences are MNHEY and SMNVEV (reference sequence). This CDR3 is built from 14 residues. V dropped 3 bases and J dropped 1 base, with 8 bases sitting between them. This CDR3 reads CASSFIMGTDTQYF. Written as DNA, the CDR3 is TGTGCCAGCAGTTTTATCATGGGCACAGATACGCAGTATTTT.

The V gene is TRBV30, the J gene TRBJ2-7, with D possibly matching TRBD1 (6 bases). CDR1 and CDR2 (germline): GTSNPN, SVGIG (reference sequence). V lost 1 base and J 0 bases, leaving 13 bases between the germline ends. The CDR3 consists of 15 residues. CDR3 amino acids: CAWSAGQRLSYEQYF. As DNA, the CDR3 is TGTGCCTGGAGTGCGGGACAACGGCTCTCCTACGAGCAGTACTTC.

Only one count was recorded for this clone. The J gene is TRBJ1-1, the V gene TRBV5-4, with 7 positions matching TRBD1. CDR1 is SGHNT and CDR2 is YYREEE in the germline V gene (reference sequence). This CDR3 has 16 residues. V gave up 0 bases and J gave up 6 bases; unmatched junction bases: 11. CDR3 protein: CASSLGQGVLYSEAFF. The DNA for the CDR3 is TGTGCCAGCAGCTTGGGGCAGGGGGTCCTCTACTCTGAAGCTTTCTTT.

The chain uses TRBV6-1 and TRBJ2-7; D is possibly TRBD1 (6 bases). V dropped 8 bases and J dropped 3 bases, with 14 bases sitting between them. The CDR3 runs to 13 residues. Germline lookup yields CDR1 MNHNS and CDR2 SASEGT. The CDR3 sequence is CASGRTDSYEQYF. The CDR3 nucleotides read TGTGCCAGCGGCCGGACAGATAGCTACGAGCAGTACTTC.

This chain's CDR3 is CASSQGLAGGRGMNEQFF. In nucleotides, the CDR3 is TGTGCCAGCAGCCAGGGGCTAGCGGGAGGTCGGGGTATGAATGAGCAGTTCTTC. The chain links TRBV7-3 to TRBJ2-1; the match to TRBD2 covers 11 bases. Losses at the gene ends were 5 bases for V and 7 bases for J; bases not matched to a gene: 16. This CDR3 is 18 amino acids long. The V gene's germline CDR1 is SGHTA and CDR2 FQGTGA.

The chain couples TRBV27 to TRBJ1-5; 9 nucleotides agree with TRBD1. Germline assignment: CDR1 MNHEY and CDR2 SMNVEV (reference sequence). V lost 3 bases, J lost 6 bases, and 6 bases stayed unmatched. The CDR3 is made up of 15 amino acids. The CDR3 DNA reads as TGTGCCAGCAGTTTTGGACAGGGGATAGGTCAGCCCCAGCATTTT. It encodes CASSFGQGIGQPQHF.

This chain uses TRBV9 with TRBJ1-2; a weak D match, TRBD1 (6 bases). The germline gives CDR1 SGDLS, CDR2 YYNGEE. V lost 4 bases and J lost 6, with 16 bases in between. The CDR3 loop spans 14 amino acids. In DNA form, the CDR3 reads TGTGCCAGCAGCCCCGGACAGCCCTGGGATGGCTACACCTTC. Amino acids: CASSPGQPWDGYTF.

The chain employs TRBV7-2 and TRBJ1-2; 7 bases agree with TRBD1. The CDR3 covers 18 residues. CDR1 SGHTA and CDR2 FQGNSA come from the germline V gene. V lost 1 base, J lost 3 bases, and 14 bases stayed unmatched. CDR3 DNA: TGTGCCAGCAGCTTAGTTGCACAGGGGATTTTTGACGACTATGGCTACACCTTC. It is translated as CASSLVAQGIFDDYGYTF.

The sample holds a few counts of this clone. V and J are TRBV2 and TRBJ1-1; D might be TRBD1 (6 bases). V dropped 5 bases and J dropped 2 bases, with 12 bases sitting between them. This CDR3 contains 14 residues. Germline lookup yields CDR1 SNHLY and CDR2 FYNNEI. CDR3 sequence: CASSPQGLNTEAFF. CDR3 DNA sequence: TGTGCCAGCAGTCCACAGGGCCTAAACACTGAAGCTTTCTTT.

CDR3 in amino acids: CAISAKKAFF. CDR3 coding DNA: TGTGCCATCTCGGCGAAGAAAGCTTTCTTT. The genes are TRBV28 and TRBJ1-1; no clear D. The germline V gene has CDR1 MDHEN and CDR2 SYDVKM. V was cut by 10 bases and J by 9 bases, with 12 bases left in between. The length of the CDR3 is 10 residues.

This clone was recorded a few times. The rearrangement uses TRBV18 and TRBJ1-1, with 10 positions matching TRBD1. Germline V gives CDR1 KGHSH, CDR2 LQKENI. J gave up 1 base and V 1 base, and 6 bases lay outside the gene matches. The CDR3 length is 17 residues. CDR3 protein: CASSPRDRGLPNTEAFF. For the CDR3, the DNA is TGTGCCAGCTCACCACGGGACAGGGGACTTCCGAACACTGAAGCTTTCTTT.

This clone was picked up a small number of times. CDR3 DNA sequence: TGTGCCAGCAGCTTAAGGGCGGGTACGCAGTATTTT. Translation: CASSLRAGTQYF. The genes are TRBV11-2 and TRBJ2-3, with a tentative D call TRBD2 (5 bases). V lost 2 bases and J 8 bases, leaving 8 bases between the germline ends. There are 12 residues in the CDR3. The germline V gene has CDR1 SGHAT and CDR2 FQNNGV.

The chain combines TRBV2 with TRBJ1-6, with D tentatively TRBD1 (5 bases). Trimming shortened V by 6 bases and J by 6 bases, and 18 bases separated the two germline ends. The CDR3 sequence is 16 residues long. CDR1 is SNHLY and CDR2 is FYNNEI in the germline V gene. CDR3 coding DNA: TGTGCCAGCAGCCCTAGTAGGGCCGGGACTAATTCACCCCTCCACTTT. Protein sequence: CASSPSRAGTNSPLHF.

The chain carries TRBV5-1 and TRBJ1-1; D might be TRBD1 (6 bases). The CDR3 is made up of 14 amino acids. Trimming removed 3 bases at V and 2 bases at J, with 11 bases between. The germline V gene encodes CDR1 SGHRS and CDR2 YFSETQ. CDR3 DNA sequence: TGCGCCAGCAGCTCTCGGACAGAAAACACTGAAGCTTTCTTT. It codes for CASSSRTENTEAFF.

This clone was picked up one time. V is TRBV7-2 and J is TRBJ2-3, with 8 nucleotides matching TRBD2. Losses at the gene ends were 5 bases for V and 3 bases for J; bases not matched to a gene: 7. The CDR3 is 15 residues long. Germline values: CDR1 SGHTA, CDR2 FQGNSA. CDR3 bases: TGTGCCAGCAGCAAACCGGGACTAGATACAGATACGCAGTATTTT. This sequence encodes CASSKPGLDTDTQYF.